The 24 T cell receptor beta chains below were found in one sample sequenced in a study of tissue T cells after allogeneic stem cell transplantation. Repertoires were generated with immunoSEQ multiplex PCR, while TCRdb's copy carries only in-frame clones and drops some. This repertoire shows about 6,800 clones, less than 70% found once; its top ten account for 20% to 25%. Specimen: duodenum tissue, collected at autopsy. The source of these receptors is a female donor of 60 years or more with lung cancer.

The V and J genes are TRBV5-1 and TRBJ2-5; TRBD2 aligns across 7 bases. Unmatched junction bases numbered 11, after V lost 4 bases and J lost 5 bases. CDR1 SGHRS and CDR2 YFSETQ come from the germline V gene. This CDR3 comprises 15 residues. The CDR3 here is CASSILAEPGETQYF. CDR3 sequence (DNA): TGCGCCAGCAGCATCCTAGCGGAGCCGGGGGAGACCCAGTACTTC.

This rearrangement joins TRBV7-2 to TRBJ2-4; D is ambiguous. Trimming removed 1 base at V and 4 bases at J, with 14 bases between. This CDR3 is 16 amino acids long. Germline V CDR1 and CDR2: SGHTA, FQGNSA. CDR3 DNA sequence: TGTGCCAGCAGCTTAGTACCTCCATTTTCTAAAAACATTCAGTACTTC. Its translation is CASSLVPPFSKNIQYF. Full variable domain (outside the CDR3, taken from reference TRBV7-2 and TRBJ2-4): GAGVSQSPSNKVTEKGKDVELRCDPISGHTALYWYRQSLGQGLEFLIYFQGNSAPDKSGLPSDRFSAERTGGSVSTLTIQRTQQEDSAVYLCASSLVPPFSKNIQYFGAGTRLSVL.

This chain joins TRBV7-2 and TRBJ2-7, with D possibly matching TRBD1 (6 bases). Trimming shortened V by 4 bases and J by 6 bases, and 16 bases separated the two germline ends. Looked up from germline, CDR1 is SGHTA and CDR2 is FQGNSA. The CDR3 is 14 residues long. CDR3 amino acids: CASSSIRGAVEQYF. DNA for the CDR3: TGTGCCAGCAGCTCGATCAGGGGAGCGGTCGAGCAGTACTTC.

The chain joins TRBV6-2 or TRBV6-3 to TRBJ2-1; D call uncertain. Germline V gives CDR1 MNHEY, CDR2 SVGEGT. V lost 0 bases to trimming and J lost 0 bases, with 21 bases between them. This CDR3 region has 20 residues. For the CDR3, the DNA is TGTGCCAGCAGTTACTCGAGTGACTCCCCAGGCTTACACTCCTACAATGAGCAGTTCTTC. Its protein product is CASSYSSDSPGLHSYNEQFF.

This clone was counted between two and nine times. The V call is TRBV2, the J call TRBJ2-5; D not certain. The CDR3 is 13 residues long. Germline V CDR1 and CDR2: SNHLY, FYNNEI. V was cut by 7 bases and J by 2 bases, with 11 bases left in between. This CDR3 reads CASNRIRQETQYF. The CDR3 DNA reads as TGTGCCAGCAATCGGATTAGGCAAGAGACCCAGTACTTC.

This clone was detected only a few times. The V gene is TRBV4-2, the J gene TRBJ2-1; 7 bases match TRBD2. CDR3 size: 15 residues. Germline-derived CDR1 and CDR2 are LGHNA and YNFKEQ. With 6 bases clipped from V and 6 bases from J, the junction kept 11 bases outside the gene matches. The CDR3 sequence is CASRLTSDPVNEQFF. CDR3 nucleotide sequence: TGTGCCAGCAGGCTCACTAGCGACCCTGTCAATGAGCAGTTCTTC.

V and J are TRBV5-1 and TRBJ2-5; D may be TRBD2 (5 bases). CDR1 is SGHRS and CDR2 is YFSETQ in the germline V gene. There are 13 residues in the CDR3. V was cut by 5 bases and J by 4 bases, with 12 bases left in between. CDR3 nucleotide sequence: TGCGCCAGCAGATCGATGGGAGTAGAGACCCAGTACTTC. This gives the protein CASRSMGVETQYF.

This CDR3 is CAWSRGSSYNEQFF. The CDR3 coding sequence is TGTGCCTGGAGCCGCGGGAGCTCCTACAATGAGCAGTTCTTC. The J gene is TRBJ2-1, the V gene TRBV30; 7 bases are shared with TRBD2. The ends lost 3 bases at V and 0 bases at J; junction bases unmatched: 2. The CDR3 has 14 residues. Germline V gene data show CDR1 as GTSNPN and CDR2 as SVGIG (reference sequence).

In the case of this clone: The same CDR3 also results from other DNA sequences found in this sample. The V gene is TRBV11-3, the J gene TRBJ2-7, with D possibly matching TRBD2 (5 bases). V lost 1 base and J lost 0, with 7 bases in between. This CDR3 has 14 residues. Germline V gene lookup returns CDR1 SGHNT and CDR2 YENEEA. The DNA for the CDR3 is TGTGCCAGCAGCTTAGGTGGGAGCTCCTACGAGCAGTACTTC. This codes for CASSLGGSSYEQYF.

The genes are TRBV7-9 and TRBJ2-3; 13 bases agree with TRBD2. The CDR3 runs 17 residues. Unmatched junction bases numbered 4, after V lost 1 base and J lost 3 bases. The germline V gene encodes CDR1 SEHNR and CDR2 FQNEAQ (reference sequence). The CDR3 region is CASSLGTSGSRTDTQYF. CDR3 bases: TGTGCCAGCAGCTTAGGGACTAGCGGGAGTAGGACAGATACGCAGTATTTT.

The J gene is TRBJ2-1, the V gene TRBV11-2; D not certain. The CDR3 is made up of 16 amino acids. The germline V gene has CDR1 SGHAT and CDR2 FQNNGV. V dropped 0 bases and J dropped 0 bases, with 9 bases sitting between them. The CDR3 loop is CASSLDRRVSYNEQFF. DNA for the CDR3: TGTGCCAGCAGCTTAGATCGACGGGTCTCCTACAATGAGCAGTTCTTC.

By its share, this clone is medium-sized. The rearrangement uses TRBV19 and TRBJ1-5, with D possibly being TRBD1 (5 bases). CDR3 length equals 16 residues. Looked up from germline, CDR1 is LNHDA and CDR2 is SQIVND (reference sequence). Trimming took 8 bases from V and 3 from J, leaving 20 bases between them. CDR3 in DNA: TGTGCCAGTCCCAGTGGGTTCGACGGGACCAATCAGCCCCAGCATTTT. Encoded protein: CASPSGFDGTNQPQHF.

The gene calls are TRBV19 and TRBJ1-5, with 8 nucleotides matching TRBD1. Per the germline V gene, CDR1 is LNHDA and CDR2 is SQIVND (reference sequence). V lost 7 bases to trimming and J lost 0 bases; unmatched junction nucleotides: 11. The CDR3 length is 17 residues. CDR3 DNA: TGTGCCAGTAACCTTGGGACAGGCCTCTATAGCAATCAGCCCCAGCATTTT. Translating it yields CASNLGTGLYSNQPQHF.

This chain joins TRBV24-1 and TRBJ1-2; 8 bases are shared with TRBD1. The germline V gene encodes CDR1 KGHDR and CDR2 SFDVKD. V shed 5 bases, J shed 4 bases, and the junction held 5 bases outside the gene matches. The CDR3 loop spans 14 amino acids. The CDR3 protein is CATSARQGTYGYTF. The CDR3 bases are TGTGCCACCAGTGCCCGACAGGGGACCTATGGCTACACCTTC.

This clone is labeled medium-sized. This sequence joins TRBV6-6 and TRBJ2-1; D not certain. The CDR3 sequence is 11 residues long. Trimming pared 8 bases from V and 8 bases from J, leaving 10 bases between. Germline V gene data show CDR1 as MNHNY and CDR2 as SVGAGI (reference sequence). This CDR3 reads CASLSRHEQFF. For the CDR3, the DNA is TGTGCCAGCCTCAGCCGGCATGAGCAGTTCTTC.

The sample holds a few counts of this clone. V and J are TRBV7-2 and TRBJ1-6; 9 bases align to TRBD1. CDR1 is SGHTA and CDR2 is FQGNSA in the germline V gene. This CDR3 comprises 18 residues. The V segment lost 4 bases and the J segment 0 bases; nucleotides outside the gene matches: 7. CDR3 nucleotides: TGTGCCAGCAGCTCAACAGGGGGCTTTAGCTCCTATAATTCACCCCTCCACTTT. It encodes CASSSTGGFSSYNSPLHF.

The chain carries TRBV5-1 and TRBJ2-5, with 11 bases aligning to TRBD2. From germline, CDR1 is SGHRS and CDR2 YFSETQ. There are 15 residues in the CDR3. The ends lost 5 bases at V and 5 bases at J; junction bases unmatched: 8. The CDR3 DNA reads TGCGCCAGCAGGGGTAGCGGGAGGGCAGACGAGACCCAGTACTTC. Encoded protein: CASRGSGRADETQYF.

The genes are TRBV23-1 and TRBJ1-1; D is unresolved. TRBV23-1 is an open reading frame whose function is uncertain. CDR3 length: 13 amino acids. Deletions cut 1 base from V and 11 bases from J, with 14 bases between. The CDR3 here is CASSQCRAKIAFF. The CDR3 DNA reads TGCGCCAGCAGTCAATGTAGGGCCAAGATTGCTTTCTTT.

The J gene is TRBJ2-3, the V gene TRBV30, with 14 bases identical to TRBD2. Trimming took 3 bases from V and 6 from J; bases not matched to a gene: 8. CDR1 and CDR2 from the germline V gene are GTSNPN and SVGIG (reference sequence). This CDR3 is built from 16 residues. CDR3 residues: CAWSLGTSGGPDTQYF. The DNA of the CDR3 is TGTGCCTGGAGCCTAGGGACTAGCGGGGGCCCGGATACGCAGTATTTT.

The chain is built from TRBV6-6 and TRBJ2-3; D is perhaps TRBD1 or TRBD2 (5 bases each). The CDR3 loop spans 13 amino acids. The germline V gene has CDR1 MNHNY and CDR2 SVGAGI (reference sequence). V was cut by 5 bases and J by 0 bases, with 6 bases left in between. CDR3 sequence reads: CASSRDSTDTQYF. In DNA form, the CDR3 reads TGTGCCAGCAGTAGGGACAGCACAGATACGCAGTATTTT.

The CDR3 DNA follows: TGCAGTGCTAGTGGCGGTGTGGGACAGGGGTCCTACAATGAGCAGTTCTTC. Its protein product is CSASGGVGQGSYNEQFF. This chain connects TRBV20-1 to TRBJ2-1; the match to TRBD1 covers 10 bases. There are 17 residues in the CDR3. Germline lookup yields CDR1 DFQATT and CDR2 SNEGSKA (reference sequence). J was trimmed by 1 base and V by 3 bases; bases with no gene match: 9.

In its sample, this clone was seen once. V is TRBV5-1 and J is TRBJ2-7; 8 nucleotides align to TRBD2. The CDR3 spans 13 residues. Per the germline V gene, CDR1 is SGHRS and CDR2 is YFSETQ. J lost 6 bases, V lost 0 bases, and 2 bases had no gene match. The CDR3 DNA sequence: TGCGCCAGCAGCTTGGGCGGGAGGTTCGAGCAGTACTTC. Translated, it gives CASSLGGRFEQYF.

DNA for the CDR3: TGTGCCATCAGGGAAGAGGACAGGGATGGGGACTACGAGCAGTACTTC. This gives the protein CAIREEDRDGDYEQYF. The gene calls are TRBV10-3 and TRBJ2-7; 8 bases agree with TRBD1. Trimming cost V 6 bases and J 3 bases; bases outside gene matches: 13. The CDR3 sequence is 16 residues long. Germline-derived CDR1 and CDR2 are ENHRY and SYGVKD.

The V call is TRBV6-5, the J call TRBJ1-2; D possibly corresponds to TRBD1 (5 bases). The CDR3 extends over 13 amino acids. Germline CDR1 reads MNHEY; CDR2 reads SVGAGI. Deletions cut 0 bases from V and 6 bases from J, with 8 bases between. The CDR3 region is CASSYSNRNGYTF. The CDR3 region has the DNA TGTGCCAGCAGTTACTCGAACAGGAATGGCTACACCTTC.